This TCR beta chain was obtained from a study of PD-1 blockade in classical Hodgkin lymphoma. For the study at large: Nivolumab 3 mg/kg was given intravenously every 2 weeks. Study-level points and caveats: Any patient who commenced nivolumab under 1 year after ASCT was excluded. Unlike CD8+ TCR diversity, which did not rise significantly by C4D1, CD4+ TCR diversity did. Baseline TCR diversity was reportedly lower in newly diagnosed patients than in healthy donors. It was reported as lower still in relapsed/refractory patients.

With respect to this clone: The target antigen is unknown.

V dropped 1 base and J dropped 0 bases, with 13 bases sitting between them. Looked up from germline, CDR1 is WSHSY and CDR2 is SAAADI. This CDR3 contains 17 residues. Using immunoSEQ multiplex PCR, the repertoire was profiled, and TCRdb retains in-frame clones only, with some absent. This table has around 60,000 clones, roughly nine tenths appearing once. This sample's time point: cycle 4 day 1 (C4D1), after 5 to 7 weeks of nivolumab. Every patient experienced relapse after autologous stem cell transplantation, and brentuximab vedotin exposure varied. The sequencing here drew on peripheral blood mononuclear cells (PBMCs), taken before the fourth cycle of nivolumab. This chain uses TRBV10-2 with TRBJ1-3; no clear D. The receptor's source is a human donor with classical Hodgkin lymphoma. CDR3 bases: TGCGCCAGCAGTGAGTTGGTCCGGGCACACTCTGGAAACACCATATATTTT. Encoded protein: CASSELVRAHSGNTIYF.